The 27 T cell receptor beta chains below all came from one sample that was sequenced in a study of T cell responses to AZD1222 COVID-19 vaccine. The method was immunoSEQ multiplex PCR; TCRdb's version includes in-frame clones alone and lacks a portion of them. The sample includes roughly 140,000 clones, roughly 94% of them seen just once. The sample here was peripheral blood, taken on day 0 of AZD1222 vaccination. Receptors were obtained from an adult in good health.

V usage is TRBV7-2 and J usage is TRBJ1-5; tentatively, D is TRBD1 (6 bases). Looked up from germline, CDR1 is SGHTA and CDR2 is FQGNSA. The CDR3 loop spans 16 amino acids. V dropped 1 base and J dropped 1 base, with 11 bases sitting between them. The DNA for the CDR3 is TGTGCCAGCAGCTTAGTAGGGGGAAAGAGCAATCAGCCCCAGCATTTT. Translation gives CASSLVGGKSNQPQHF.

The chain carries TRBV27 and TRBJ2-2; 10 nucleotides align to TRBD2. The CDR3 runs to 16 residues. V shed 2 bases and J 5 bases; nucleotides not matched to a gene: 5. The germline CDR1 and CDR2 sequences are MNHEY and SMNVEV (reference sequence). This CDR3 reads CASSLLAGAGTGELFF. The CDR3 coding sequence is TGTGCCAGCAGTTTACTAGCGGGGGCGGGTACCGGGGAGCTGTTTTTT.

This CDR3 is CASSQEDSFEGTQYF. The CDR3 DNA is TGTGCCAGCAGCCAAGAGGACTCGTTCGAGGGGACCCAGTACTTC. The V call is TRBV3-1 (or the pseudogene TRBV3-2), the J call TRBJ2-5, with a tentative D call TRBD2 (5 bases). The V gene lost 0 bases and the J gene lost 7 bases, with 15 bases spanning the gap. The germline CDR1 and CDR2 sequences are LGHDT and YNNKEL (reference sequence). This CDR3 has 15 amino acids.

J is TRBJ1-3 and V is TRBV7-9; D unclear. The V gene's germline CDR1 is SEHNR and CDR2 FQNEAQ (reference sequence). CDR3 size: 12 residues. Between the trimmed V and J ends, which lost 6 bases and 1 base, there was a span of 4 bases. CDR3 amino acids: CASRPSGNTIYF. The CDR3 coding sequence is TGTGCCAGCAGGCCGTCTGGAAACACCATATATTTT.

The gene calls are TRBV2 and TRBJ2-5; TRBD1 aligns across 7 bases. J gave up 10 bases and V 5 bases, and 7 bases lay outside the gene matches. CDR1 SNHLY and CDR2 FYNNEI come from the germline V gene. CDR3 size: 12 residues. The CDR3 sequence is CASSRQGQDQYF. The CDR3 nucleotides are TGTGCCAGCAGTCGACAGGGTCAGGACCAGTACTTC.

This clone showed up many times. The chain employs TRBV28 and TRBJ1-2; the D is unclear. This CDR3 has 12 amino acids. CDR1 is MDHEN and CDR2 is SYDVKM in the germline V gene. Trimming removed 6 bases from V and 6 bases from J, with 11 bases in between. The CDR3 DNA is TGTGCCAGCAGGGGATTGTGGGATGGCTACACCTTC. Residues: CASRGLWDGYTF.

V and J are TRBV6-5 and TRBJ2-3; possibly TRBD2 for D (5 bases). Germline V CDR1 and CDR2: MNHEY, SVGAGI. The ends were cut back, 0 bases at V and 3 bases at J, with 13 bases in the middle. CDR3 size: 16 residues. CDR3 DNA: TGTGCCAGCAGTTACTCCCGGACTCGTGGTACAGATACGCAGTATTTT. The encoded protein is CASSYSRTRGTDTQYF.

This chain uses TRBV4-2 with TRBJ1-5, with a possible D match to TRBD1 (5 bases). From germline, CDR1 is LGHNA and CDR2 YNFKEQ. The CDR3 runs to 15 residues. V was trimmed by 0 bases and J by 7 bases, leaving 13 bases between them. CDR3 DNA sequence: TGTGCCAGCAGCCAAGAAATGGGACTTGTGCAGCCCCAGCATTTT. Translated: CASSQEMGLVQPQHF.

V and J are TRBV25-1 and TRBJ1-2; maybe TRBD1 (5 bases). V shed 2 bases and J shed 0 bases, with 13 bases lying between them. There are 16 residues in the CDR3. Germline CDR1 is MGHDK and CDR2 is SYGVNS. The CDR3 is CASSEPGTISNYGYTF. The CDR3 DNA reads as TGTGCCAGCAGTGAACCAGGGACTATCTCTAACTATGGCTACACCTTC.

The chain combines TRBV27 with TRBJ1-1, with no clear D. This CDR3 is built from 13 residues. Trimming removed 6 bases at V and 3 bases at J, with 11 bases between. Germline V gene sequence: CDR1 MNHEY, CDR2 SMNVEV (reference sequence). The CDR3 sequence: CASRTDTDTEAFF. For the CDR3, the DNA is TGTGCCAGCAGGACCGACACGGACACTGAAGCTTTCTTT.

This clone was recorded only once. V is TRBV4-3 and J is TRBJ2-3, with TRBD2 matching 8 bases. This CDR3 is built from 15 residues. With V trimmed by 5 bases and J by 1 base, 5 bases remained unmatched. Germline lookup yields CDR1 LGHNA and CDR2 YSLEER. CDR3 region: CASSLRAGGTDTQYF. CDR3 DNA: TGCGCCAGCAGCTTAAGAGCGGGAGGCACAGATACGCAGTATTTT.

The chain links TRBV4-2 to TRBJ2-3; 8 positions match TRBD2. The germline CDR1 and CDR2 sequences are LGHNA and YNFKEQ. The junction had 14 bases not matched to a gene; V was cut back by 4 bases and J by 2 bases. The CDR3 spans 18 residues. The CDR3 sequence is CASSPIPRTGGPTDTQYF. CDR3 nucleotides: TGTGCCAGCAGCCCCATCCCACGTACGGGAGGGCCCACAGATACGCAGTATTTT.

The chain carries TRBV4-2 and TRBJ2-7; 11 bases map to TRBD1. Germline V gene lookup returns CDR1 LGHNA and CDR2 YNFKEQ. J gave up 6 bases and V 0 bases, and 16 bases lay outside the gene matches. The CDR3 has 19 amino acids. The DNA for the CDR3 is TGTGCCAGCAGCCAAGAGAAATTTTCTGGACAGGGGGCCACTAGCGAGCAGTACGTC. Amino acid sequence: CASSQEKFSGQGATSEQYV.

The J gene is TRBJ2-7, the V gene TRBV6-2 or TRBV6-3; TRBD2 matches 10 bases. Germline lookup yields CDR1 MNHEY and CDR2 SVGEGT. Losses at the gene ends were 6 bases for V and 2 bases for J; bases not matched to a gene: 7. This CDR3 has 15 residues. The CDR3 DNA is TGTGCCAGCAGCGTGGGACTAGCGCGAACCTACGAGCAGTACGTC. It codes for CASSVGLARTYEQYV.

The chain combines TRBV7-9 with TRBJ2-3, with a possible D match to TRBD1 (5 bases). Trimming pared 1 base from V and 1 base from J, leaving 9 bases between. Germline lookup yields CDR1 SEHNR and CDR2 FQNEAQ (reference sequence). The CDR3 runs 15 residues. CDR3 sequence (DNA): TGTGCCAGCAGCTTAGGGGTGGGGCGCACAGATACGCAGTATTTT. Translated, it gives CASSLGVGRTDTQYF.

This clone was seen a single time. The chain couples TRBV4-1 to TRBJ1-5; D is perhaps TRBD1 (5 bases). The germline gives CDR1 MGHRA, CDR2 YSYEKL. The CDR3 extends over 15 amino acids. V was shortened by 3 bases and J by 9 bases, with 18 bases between the two germline ends. CDR3 residues: CASSHESGGIWPQHF. DNA for the CDR3: TGCGCCAGCAGCCATGAAAGTGGGGGGATTTGGCCCCAGCATTTT.

This clone was seen once. V usage is TRBV3-1 (or the pseudogene TRBV3-2) and J usage is TRBJ2-5, with TRBD2 matching 8 bases. V shed 0 bases and J 5 bases; nucleotides not matched to a gene: 5. The CDR3 covers 15 residues. CDR1 and CDR2 from the germline V gene are LGHDT and YNNKEL (reference sequence). The CDR3 bases are TGTGCCAGCAGCCAAGATACGGGGGGGCCGGAGACCCAGTACTTC. Encoded protein: CASSQDTGGPETQYF.

V usage is TRBV19 and J usage is TRBJ2-6; perhaps TRBD2 as D (6 bases). V was pared by 3 bases and J by 0 bases, with 15 bases between. Germline CDR1 and CDR2: LNHDA and SQIVND (reference sequence). This CDR3 has 18 residues. The CDR3 nucleotides read TGTGCCAGTAGTATTCGACTAGTGGGCTTCTCTGGGGCCAACGTCCTGACTTTC. This sequence encodes CASSIRLVGFSGANVLTF.

The chain recombines TRBV18 with TRBJ1-4, with TRBD1 identical over 9 bases. Germline-derived CDR1 and CDR2 are KGHSH and LQKENI. The ends lost 6 bases at V and 7 bases at J; junction bases unmatched: 6. This CDR3 is built from 14 residues. This chain's CDR3 is CASSLGTGSEKLFF. The CDR3 DNA reads as TGTGCCAGCTCGCTGGGGACAGGGAGTGAAAAACTGTTTTTT.

The chain employs TRBV28 and TRBJ1-4, with 8 bases matching TRBD1. This CDR3 is built from 11 residues. The trim removed 6 bases at V and 15 bases at J, leaving 6 bases unmatched. CDR1 and CDR2 (germline): MDHEN, SYDVKM. This CDR3 is CASRPRTGLFF. The CDR3, as DNA: TGTGCCAGCAGACCACGGACAGGGTTGTTTTTT.

This clone was counted a single time. The chain uses TRBV5-6 and TRBJ1-2, with D hard to call. The CDR3 totals 15 residues. Germline assignment: CDR1 SGHDT and CDR2 YYEEEE. The V end lost 5 bases, the J end lost 0 bases, and 14 bases lay between the germline ends. The CDR3 DNA reads as TGTGCCAGCAGTCCGGGTATCAGTTCTAACTATGGCTACACCTTC. As protein: CASSPGISSNYGYTF.

In DNA, the CDR3 is TGTGCCAGCAGCTTAACCACTAGCGGGAGAAGCCCCTACGAGCAGTACGTC. Its protein is CASSLTTSGRSPYEQYV. The V call is TRBV7-8, the J call TRBJ2-7; 11 bases map to TRBD2. V lost 2 bases to trimming and J lost 2 bases; unmatched junction nucleotides: 8. The CDR3 spans 17 residues. Germline V lookup: CDR1 SGHVS, CDR2 FQNEAQ.

This chain connects TRBV3-1 (or the pseudogene TRBV3-2) to TRBJ2-1; D tentatively reads TRBD1 or TRBD2 (6 bases each). This CDR3 is 15 amino acids long. With 3 bases removed from V and 8 bases from J, the gap between germline ends came to 17 bases. Germline V CDR1 and CDR2: LGHDT, YNNKEL (reference sequence). The CDR3 DNA reads as TGTGCCAGCAGCCAGCCGGGACTGGCAGGGGATGAGCAGTTCTTC. It encodes CASSQPGLAGDEQFF.

The chain recombines TRBV11-2 with TRBJ2-7; D ambiguous. This CDR3 is built from 12 residues. Trimming left V 4 bases short and J 0 bases short, with 4 bases between. The germline gives CDR1 SGHAT, CDR2 FQNNGV. DNA for the CDR3: TGTGCCAGCAGCTCCCTCTCCTACGAGCAGTACGTC. Encoded protein: CASSSLSYEQYV.

The chain combines TRBV20-1 with TRBJ1-1; D gene unclear. Germline CDR1 DFQATT, CDR2 SNEGSKA (reference sequence). The V gene lost 6 bases and the J gene lost 6 bases, with 17 bases spanning the gap. The CDR3 totals 13 residues. The CDR3 loop is CSASVSSGAEAFF. Here the CDR3 DNA reads TGCAGTGCCAGTGTGTCTTCTGGGGCTGAAGCTTTCTTT.

V and J are TRBV7-3 and TRBJ2-1; D gene ambiguous. Per the germline V gene, CDR1 is SGHTA and CDR2 is FQGTGA. The CDR3 covers 13 residues. V gave up 8 bases and J gave up 5 bases, with 13 bases separating them. The CDR3 loop is CASRLGIHNEQFF. The CDR3 DNA sequence: TGTGCCAGCCGTCTGGGAATCCACAATGAGCAGTTCTTC.

This chain connects TRBV6-1 to TRBJ1-5; the match to TRBD1 covers 10 bases. This CDR3 has 19 amino acids. Trimming cost V 1 base and J 0 bases; bases outside gene matches: 9. CDR1 is MNHNS, CDR2 SASEGT, per germline. CDR3 DNA: TGTGCCAGCAGTGAAGGAACAGGGACAGGGGCTTATAGCAATCAGCCCCAGCATTTT. This codes for CASSEGTGTGAYSNQPQHF.